The rows below give T cell receptor beta chains drawn from one sample of a study of T cell changes during pregnancy in multiple sclerosis. Libraries were prepared by immunoSEQ multiplex PCR; TCRdb keeps only in-frame clonotypes and omits some of them. The sample contains about 18,000 clones, 88% of which appear only once. Material: CD4+ T cells from peripheral blood mononuclear cells, obtained in the first trimester of pregnancy. These TCRs come from a female donor in good health, enrolled as a control in a pregnancy study. CDR3s include the opening cysteine and the closing phenylalanine or tryptophan. The D gene is left open where the match is weak. A row's size may be missing; if present it is once, few, many or a size class.

V gene: TRBV7-9; D gene: TRBD2; J gene: TRBJ2-7; clone size: .; CDR3 protein: CASSYGTSYEQYF; CDR3 DNA: TGTGCCAGCAGCTATGGGACTAGCTACGAGCAGTACTTC
V gene: TRBV4-1; D gene: TRBD2; J gene: TRBJ2-6; clone size: .; CDR3 protein: CASSQGGGRDLSGANVLTF; CDR3 DNA: TGCGCCAGCAGCCAAGGGGGGGGACGGGACCTCTCTGGGGCCAACGTCCTGACTTTC
V gene: TRBV25-1; D gene: TRBD1; J gene: TRBJ2-7; clone size: once; CDR3 protein: CASKGQGVYEQYF; CDR3 DNA: TGTGCCAGCAAGGGACAGGGGGTCTACGAGCAGTACTTC
V gene: TRBV2; D gene: .; J gene: TRBJ1-1; clone size: once; CDR3 protein: CASSGQGLNTEAFF; CDR3 DNA: TGTGCCAGCAGTGGCCAGGGTCTGAACACTGAAGCTTTCTTT
V gene: TRBV5-6; D gene: .; J gene: TRBJ2-1; clone size: .; CDR3 protein: CASSPTGMDEQFF; CDR3 DNA: TGTGCCAGCAGCCCAACAGGGATGGATGAGCAGTTCTTC
V gene: TRBV5-1; D gene: TRBD1; J gene: TRBJ1-4; clone size: .; CDR3 protein: CASSGDRGPNEKLFF; CDR3 DNA: TGCGCCAGCAGCGGGGACAGGGGACCTAATGAAAAACTGTTTTTT
V gene: TRBV27; D gene: .; J gene: TRBJ1-1; clone size: once; CDR3 protein: CASWIPGVTEAFF; CDR3 DNA: TGTGCCAGCTGGATACCAGGGGTCACTGAAGCTTTCTTT
V gene: TRBV5-4; D gene: .; J gene: TRBJ1-2; clone size: .; CDR3 protein: CASSAVGETYGYTF; CDR3 DNA: TGCGCCAGCAGCGCCGTGGGCGAGACATACGGCTACACCTTC
V gene: TRBV7-8; D gene: .; J gene: TRBJ2-1; clone size: .; CDR3 protein: CASRGISSYNEQFF; CDR3 DNA: TGTGCCAGCCGGGGGATAAGCTCCTACAATGAGCAGTTCTTC
V gene: TRBV30; D gene: TRBD2; J gene: TRBJ2-1; clone size: .; CDR3 protein: CAWSGGTSGGLLNNEQFF; CDR3 DNA: TGTGCCTGGAGTGGGGGGACTAGCGGGGGCCTTTTAAACAATGAGCAGTTCTTC
V gene: TRBV7-9; D gene: TRBD2; J gene: TRBJ2-1; clone size: .; CDR3 protein: CASSMRLAGGNEQFF; CDR3 DNA: TGTGCCAGCAGCATGCGACTAGCGGGGGGCAATGAGCAGTTCTTC
V gene: TRBV5-1; D gene: TRBD1; J gene: TRBJ1-5; clone size: .; CDR3 protein: CASSTGTDGDQPQHF; CDR3 DNA: TGCGCCAGCAGCACCGGGACAGATGGGGATCAGCCCCAGCATTTT
V gene: TRBV6-1; D gene: .; J gene: TRBJ1-1; clone size: .; CDR3 protein: CASSLEGTEAFF; CDR3 DNA: TGTGCCAGCAGCTTGGAGGGTACTGAAGCTTTCTTT
V gene: TRBV28; D gene: TRBD1; J gene: TRBJ1-2; clone size: .; CDR3 protein: CASTQGETYGYTF; CDR3 DNA: TGTGCCAGCACCCAGGGGGAGACCTATGGCTACACCTTC
V gene: TRBV7-9; D gene: .; J gene: TRBJ1-2; clone size: few; CDR3 protein: CASSRRTEANYGYTF; CDR3 DNA: TGTGCCAGCAGCCGACGGACAGAAGCTAACTATGGCTACACCTTC
V gene: TRBV5-4; D gene: TRBD1; J gene: TRBJ1-2; clone size: .; CDR3 protein: CASSSGTDYGYTF; CDR3 DNA: TGTGCCAGCAGCTCCGGGACAGACTATGGCTACACCTTC
V gene: TRBV18; D gene: TRBD1; J gene: TRBJ1-3; clone size: .; CDR3 protein: CASSPPGTGAGNTIYF; CDR3 DNA: TGTGCCAGCTCACCGCCCGGGACAGGGGCTGGAAACACCATATATTTT
V gene: TRBV7-2; D gene: .; J gene: TRBJ1-1; clone size: .; CDR3 protein: CASSLLGAMNTEAFF; CDR3 DNA: TGTGCCAGCAGCTTATTGGGGGCGATGAACACTGAAGCTTTCTTT
V gene: TRBV7-7; D gene: .; J gene: TRBJ2-1; clone size: .; CDR3 protein: CASSAGTGNNEQFF; CDR3 DNA: TGTGCTAGCAGCGCAGGAACGGGGAACAATGAGCAGTTCTTC
V gene: TRBV5-1; D gene: .; J gene: TRBJ2-1; clone size: .; CDR3 protein: CASSAGLTNNEQFF; CDR3 DNA: TGCGCCAGCAGCGCAGGACTTACAAACAATGAGCAGTTCTTC
V gene: TRBV19; D gene: .; J gene: TRBJ2-5; clone size: .; CDR3 protein: CASSTHREKAQETQYF; CDR3 DNA: TGTGCCAGTAGTACACACAGGGAGAAGGCCCAAGAGACCCAGTACTTC
V gene: TRBV6-6; D gene: TRBD2; J gene: TRBJ2-1; clone size: once; CDR3 protein: CASSRLAGGSYNEQFF; CDR3 DNA: TGTGCCAGCAGTCGACTAGCGGGAGGCTCCTACAATGAGCAGTTCTTC
V gene: TRBV30; D gene: .; J gene: TRBJ1-6; clone size: .; CDR3 protein: CAWSLGGSYNSPLHF; CDR3 DNA: TGTGCCTGGAGTTTGGGGGGGTCCTATAATTCACCCCTCCACTTT
V gene: TRBV2; D gene: TRBD1; J gene: TRBJ1-5; clone size: once; CDR3 protein: CASSVQGGNQPQHF; CDR3 DNA: TGTGCCAGCAGTGTGCAGGGGGGAAATCAGCCCCAGCATTTT
V gene: TRBV7-9; D gene: .; J gene: TRBJ2-3; clone size: .; CDR3 protein: CASSPILNRQGLTDTQYF; CDR3 DNA: TGTGCCAGCAGCCCGATATTAAACCGACAGGGACTCACAGATACGCAGTATTTT
V gene: TRBV6-5; D gene: .; J gene: TRBJ1-1; clone size: .; CDR3 protein: CASSPGLGAFF; CDR3 DNA: TGTGCCAGCAGCCCGGGACTCGGAGCTTTCTTT